This T cell receptor (beta chain) was recorded in a study of cytomegalovirus exposure and HLA in healthy donors (dated by TCRdb to 2015 to 2018). In terms of the full investigation: According to an earlier analysis of around 600 of the donors, some 180 million T cells yielded roughly 110 million unique TCR beta sequences and about 280 Gb of sequence data. The study was designed to test whether signatures of past pathogen exposure could be identified by cataloging public T cell receptors. In an earlier analysis of 587 of the donors, high-throughput TCR beta sequencing was used to judge whether each TCR beta V gene segment behaved as functional or pseudogenic. A later analysis re-analyzed previously published TCR beta repertoires from 660 or so donors and added high-resolution HLA genotyping to study TCR occurrence patterns. Of the approximately 400 genotyped donors, approximately 80% were placed in the genetic ancestry cluster associated with self-reported Caucasian donors. About 280 gigabases of sequencing data and 80 million or so unique TCR sequences were included in an early release covering several hundred HLA-typed donors. All discovery cohort repertoires had been generated on a single sequencing platform. Among under 450 genotyped donors of the cohort, an average of about 240,000 unique TCR beta nucleotide sequences were sequenced per donor, roughly 20% of them non-productive. The study combined high-throughput TCR immunosequencing, statistical association of individual TCRs with disease status, and machine learning to predict cytomegalovirus infection status. The study profiled the T cell repertoires of under 850 subjects by immunosequencing and related them to cytomegalovirus serostatus. A later genetic analysis used genome-wide SNP genotypes for about three fifths of the roughly 700 donors, treating that subset as a discovery cohort. A separate validation cohort of about 110 different subjects was used in addition to the 666-subject first cohort. HLA typing included class I and class II loci at four-digit resolution. In the later analysis, no new phenotypic data were used to find candidate immune exposures; instead, reliance was placed on TCR beta sequences and their occurrence across donors. Because of strong linkage in the cohort, four or five DR-DQ haplotypes were treated as single units for association and clustering. Donor age, sex, ethnicity and CMV serostatus were collected together with the repertoire data. Typing coverage varied by locus: 629-630 donors for A, B, C, DRB1 and DQB1; roughly 510 for DQA1; approximately 570 for DPA1; 450 to 480 for DPB1.

Comments on this clone: This receptor's antigen is unknown. There are no base qualities to consult, and no much larger clone falls within one base.

What the research found in general, with its limitations: It was suggested by the authors that the approach could potentially be generalized to other disease states and immunological phenotypes. In a later analysis, HLA-associated TCR beta chains showed more clonal expansion and lower generation probabilities than non-associated chains that were equally common. Because some donors lacked HLA typing at each locus, the association tests relied only on the typed subset. Across donors, most TCR sequences were observed very rarely, whereas some public TCRs were present in many individuals. When HLA alleles, especially DR and DQ, strongly co-occurred, attributing TCR associations to individual alleles was difficult. The 87-base-pair reads could not distinguish some IMGT-functional V segments, including TRBV6-2 and TRBV6-3, so those segments were excluded. A group of highly shared sequence variants was considered likely to be a technical artifact of the sequencing pipeline. V-gene and J-gene trimming of TCR beta chains was associated with a missense DCLRE1C variant in a later genetic analysis, and the association was replicated in an independent cohort. A later analysis found that most CMV-associated TCR beta chains appeared HLA-restricted, with HLA associations seemingly driven largely by CMV exposure. A total of fewer than 200 TCR beta chains were listed by the study as associated with cytomegalovirus. Roughly uniform sequencing depth across donors was assumed in presence/absence analyses, although this assumption may not hold. The only immune exposure information available for the cohort was CMV serostatus. Because counts were too low, about 17 rarely observed V segments, including chromosome 9 orphons, were excluded from the earlier analysis of some 540 of the donors. The classifier was reported to diagnose cytomegalovirus status with high specificity and sensitivity in both the original cohort and the validation cohort. A further reported finding was that TCR beta sequences accurately predicted the HLA-A and HLA-B alleles for most subjects in the first cohort. In an earlier analysis of about 550 of the donors, most TCR beta V segments were observed in productive rearrangements about 87% or about 30% of the time, broadly matching IMGT annotations. According to a later analysis, parvovirus B19, influenza, CMV and Epstein-Barr virus appeared linked to several top co-occurrence clusters. According to a later genetic analysis, donors in an Asian-associated ancestry cluster had fewer N-insertions in productive TCRs than the approximately 650-donor mean. In a later analysis, 15,000 to 20,000 TCR beta sequences were associated with specific HLA alleles at a false discovery rate of 0.05. Linkage disequilibrium might explain the correlated functional status among segregating V segments, but an unknown experimental factor could not be excluded. In a later analysis, TCR association rates were found to vary across HLA loci, with the most associated TCRs seen for DRB1 alleles and the fewest for HLA-C alleles. This cohort had only TCR beta chains sequenced, and the lack of alpha or paired-chain data limited which features could be detected. A few of the identified cytomegalovirus-associated TCR beta chains were confirmed in vitro to be specific for cytomegalovirus antigens.

The cohort was made up of roughly 670 healthy bone marrow donors. Cohort members were all nominally healthy when sampled, although unrecorded immune exposures were likely present. The donor tested CMV seronegative and was one of the 352 seronegative cohort members. Each donor provided a peripheral blood sample, and peripheral blood mononuclear cells were used for TCR beta sequencing. Genomic DNA extraction from the blood cell samples was performed with the Qiagen DNeasy Blood Extraction Kit. Preparation of the library involved the immunoSEQ multiplex PCR assay. A mixture of 60 forward primers for TCR Vbeta segments and 13 reverse primers for TCR Jbeta segments was used in the multiplex PCR. A multiplex PCR assay on genomic DNA amplified the CDR3 region of rearranged TCR beta genes. Amplified TCR beta libraries were sequenced as 87-base-pair reads on the Illumina HiSeq System. The paper's processing steps were these. In a later analysis, 70 million to 95 million unique TCR beta chains were counted across the 500 to 850 repertoires, and roughly 9.9 million of these chains were shared by at least two donors. Raw reads were error-corrected and collapsed into unique sequences by a nearest-neighbor algorithm in which closely related sequences were merged to remove PCR and sequencing errors. Alignment of CDR3 sequences to IMGT reference sequences was used to assign V, D and J gene segments. For a sequence to be retained, at least a six-nucleotide match to both a V gene segment and a J gene segment was required. Rearrangements were called productive when the CDR3 lacked stop codons and stayed in frame with V and J; all others were non-productive. CDR3 was defined by IMGT convention, running from the second conserved V-encoded cysteine to the conserved J-encoded phenylalanine. The earlier analysis of some 600 of the donors excluded sequences that lacked an unambiguous match to a single V gene segment. In an earlier analysis of around 590 of the donors, a V segment was called functional when productive rearrangements were above 56.7%, and segregating when the standard deviation between donors exceeded 5%. To diagnose cytomegalovirus status from the catalog of TCR beta chain sequences, a statistical classification framework was built. V and J gene assignment, in a later analysis, came from comparing TCR nucleotide sequences with IMGT/GENE-DB human TR gene sequences. Using the TCRdist pipeline, a later analysis assigned CDR3 sequences along with most-parsimonious VDJ recombination scenarios. In a later analysis, each TCR beta chain was defined by its CDR3 amino acid sequence together with its V-gene family, and reads without a unique V-gene family were excluded. A later analysis removed 592 highly shared, low-generation-probability nucleotide sequences to deal with suspected cross-contamination and a sequencing artifact. In a later analysis, a clonal expansion index was calculated for each public chain from normalized within-repertoire ranks of inferred template counts. In a later analysis, generation probabilities were computed using a VDJ recombination model fitted to out-of-frame rearrangements, and the results were checked against IGoR. In a later analysis, TCR-TCR, TCR-HLA and TCR-CMV co-occurrence was scored with hypergeometric tests, and a repertoire-size bias correction was applied to TCR pairs. False discovery rates were estimated in a later analysis by permuting HLA or CMV assignments 20 times. In a later analysis, co-occurring TCRs were grouped using DBSCAN, and TCRdist sequence similarity was added for clustering within HLA-allele-positive subsets. Repertoires with fewer than 30,000 or more than 120,000 public chains, plus five repertoires with anomalous nucleotide sharing, were excluded from co-occurrence clustering. Entries here come from immuneACCESS through TCRdb and include only in-frame sequences with V and J called. Some clones fail to appear in such tables; in the studies checked, an unresolved V gene covers under half of the shortfall, and the cause of the remainder is unknown. V and J calls and clone size come straight from that table; D and trimming were deduced from the DNA. Across this sample there are some 89,000 clones, with roughly 76% seen only once. The top ten clones comprise under 2% of the sample.

Sequences SGHRS (CDR1) and YFSETQ (CDR2) are obtained from the germline V gene. The CDR3 spans 15 residues, from the cysteine through the phenylalanine. Of the read, only the CDR3 DNA is kept; its 45 bases are in frame from base 1. For this chain, trimming is 5 bases at the V end and 5 bases at the J end, and the number of junction bases without a gene match is 10. The sample consisted of PBMCs. The V and J segments used are TRBV5-1 and TRBJ2-5; TRBD1 aligns with 9 central bases. The receptor's source is a woman aged 30 to 39 in good health and CMV-seronegative. This receptor carries the CDR3 CASRWGTGMGETQYF. The nucleotide sequence is given as TGCGCCAGCAGGTGGGGGACAGGGATGGGCGAGACCCAGTACTTC.